These 7 T cell receptor beta chains were all obtained from the same sample, sequenced in a study of breast tumors, draining lymph nodes, adjacent tissues. Each CDR3 protein gets one entry after TCRdb re-called the multiplex PCR reads with MiXCR. Here the sample spans approximately 210,000 distinct CDR3 sequences, 32% being singletons. Samples came from axillary lymph nodes draining the breast cancer. The sequencing sample was made of axillary lymph node tissue. The receptors come from a female donor with breast cancer. Some clones in this sample may be carry-over from other donors' samples.

This clonotype was picked up many times. The V call is TRBV4-3, the J call TRBJ1-5, with TRBD1 matching 8 bases. Unmatched junction bases numbered 6, after V lost 4 bases and J lost 7 bases. The CDR3 consists of 14 residues. The germline gives CDR1 LGHNA, CDR2 YSLEER. CDR3 region: CASSRGQGRQPQHF. CDR3 in DNA: TGCGCCAGCAGCCGAGGACAGGGTCGACAGCCCCAGCATTTT.

The chain has TRBV11-2 and TRBJ2-3, with 9 bases lining up with TRBD2. This CDR3 has 18 amino acids. Trimming cost V 3 bases and J 6 bases; bases outside gene matches: 16. The germline gives CDR1 SGHAT, CDR2 FQNNGV. CDR3 loop: CASSLAPFSSGAGDTQYF. Written as DNA, the CDR3 is TGTGCCAGCAGCTTGGCCCCCTTCTCTAGCGGGGCCGGGGATACGCAGTATTTT. The whole variable domain, filled in from reference TRBV11-2 and TRBJ2-3, reads EAGVAQSPRYKIIEKRQSVAFWCNPISGHATLYWYQQILGQGPKLLIQFQNNGVVDDSQLPKDRFSAERLKGVDSTLKIQPAKLEDSAVYLCASSLAPFSSGAGDTQYFGPGTRLTVL.

V and J are TRBV5-1 and TRBJ1-3, with 9 positions matching TRBD1. The V gene's germline CDR1 is SGHRS and CDR2 YFSETQ. With V trimmed by 7 bases and J by 7 bases, 6 bases remained unmatched. This CDR3 has 13 amino acids. For the CDR3, the DNA is TGCGCCAGCGACCAGGACAGGGGTAACACCATATATTTT. It yields the protein CASDQDRGNTIYF.

In its sample, this clonotype was seen many times. The chain carries TRBV11-2 and TRBJ2-1, with D unresolved. The CDR3 runs to 13 residues. Trimming shortened V by 0 bases and J by 9 bases, and 9 bases separated the two germline ends. The germline V gene has CDR1 SGHAT and CDR2 FQNNGV. CDR3 DNA sequence: TGTGCCAGCAGCTTAGAAAATTTCGGTGAGCAGTTCTTC. It translates to CASSLENFGEQFF.

J is TRBJ2-7 and V is TRBV7-9, with a tentative D call TRBD1 (5 bases). The germline gives CDR1 SEHNR, CDR2 FQNEAQ (reference sequence). This CDR3 has 12 amino acids. V dropped 5 bases and J dropped 7 bases, with 12 bases sitting between them. The CDR3 DNA reads TGTGCCAGCAGCACAGGCCACTATGAGCAGTACTTC. Its translation: CASSTGHYEQYF.

In its sample, this clonotype was seen many times. The chain couples TRBV19 to TRBJ2-1; possible D gene TRBD1, 6 bases. Germline CDR1 is LNHDA and CDR2 is SQIVND (reference sequence). The CDR3 length is 13 residues. The V end was cut by 5 bases, the J end by 4 bases, with 9 bases between. Here the CDR3 DNA reads TGTGCCAGTAGTTCAGGACAGTACAATGAGCAGTTCTTC. This codes for CASSSGQYNEQFF.

This clonotype was observed many times. The chain links TRBV19 to TRBJ1-6; D gene unclear. The CDR3 runs 14 residues. V lost 9 bases and J 5 bases, leaving 14 bases between the germline ends. Germline values: CDR1 LNHDA, CDR2 SQIVND (reference sequence). The CDR3 DNA is TGTGCCAGCACAGAGGGCCTTGATAATTCACCCCTCCACTTT. Encoded protein: CASTEGLDNSPLHF.